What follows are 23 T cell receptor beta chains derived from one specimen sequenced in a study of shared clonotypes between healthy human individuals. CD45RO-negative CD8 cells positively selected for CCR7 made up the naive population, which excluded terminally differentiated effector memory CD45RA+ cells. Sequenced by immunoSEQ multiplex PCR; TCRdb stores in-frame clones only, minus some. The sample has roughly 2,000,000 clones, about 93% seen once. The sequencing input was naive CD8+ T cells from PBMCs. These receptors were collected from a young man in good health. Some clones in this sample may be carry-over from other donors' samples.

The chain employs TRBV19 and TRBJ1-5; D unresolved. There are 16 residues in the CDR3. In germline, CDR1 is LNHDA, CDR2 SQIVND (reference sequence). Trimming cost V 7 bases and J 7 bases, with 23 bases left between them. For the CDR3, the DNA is TGTGCCAGTAATCCAAGACGGAGGGATTCGATGCAGCCCCAGCATTTT. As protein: CASNPRRRDSMQPQHF.

CDR3 in amino acids: CASRYGANSNQPQHF. The CDR3 DNA reads as TGTGCCAGCAGATACGGGGCTAATAGCAATCAGCCCCAGCATTTT. The chain recombines TRBV7-8 with TRBJ1-5; D possibly corresponds to TRBD1 (5 bases). With 6 bases removed from V and 0 bases from J, the gap between germline ends came to 12 bases. The germline V gene encodes CDR1 SGHVS and CDR2 FQNEAQ. CDR3 size: 15 residues.

In DNA form, the CDR3 reads TGTGCCAGCAGAACGAATTCGGGAGCACACACTGAAGCTTTCTTT. Translating gives CASRTNSGAHTEAFF. The V call is TRBV27, the J call TRBJ1-1, with D unresolved. Between the trimmed V and J ends, which lost 6 bases and 3 bases, there was a span of 17 bases. CDR3 size: 15 residues. Germline CDR1 is MNHEY and CDR2 is SMNVEV (reference sequence).

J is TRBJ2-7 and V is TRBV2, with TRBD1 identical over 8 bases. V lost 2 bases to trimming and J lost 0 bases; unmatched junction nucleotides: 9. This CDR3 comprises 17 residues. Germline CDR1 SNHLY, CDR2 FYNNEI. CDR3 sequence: CASSERDRRISSYEQYF. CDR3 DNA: TGTGCCAGCAGTGAAAGGGACAGGAGGATCAGCTCCTACGAGCAGTACTTC.

The CDR3 loop is CASSLIVGNADSNTDTQYF. The CDR3 DNA sequence: TGTGCCAGCAGCTTAATTGTGGGGAACGCCGACTCGAACACAGATACGCAGTATTTT. The chain uses TRBV7-3 and TRBJ2-3; no clear D gene. Trimming pared 1 base from V and 2 bases from J, leaving 22 bases between. CDR3 length: 19 amino acids. Germline V gene sequence: CDR1 SGHTA, CDR2 FQGTGA. The variable domain in full, with the rest retrieved from reference TRBV7-3 and TRBJ2-3, is GAGVSQTPSNKVTEKGKYVELRCDPISGHTALYWYRQSLGQGPEFLIYFQGTGAADDSGLPNDRFFAVRPEGSVSTLKIQRTERGDSAVYLCASSLIVGNADSNTDTQYFGPGTRLTVL.

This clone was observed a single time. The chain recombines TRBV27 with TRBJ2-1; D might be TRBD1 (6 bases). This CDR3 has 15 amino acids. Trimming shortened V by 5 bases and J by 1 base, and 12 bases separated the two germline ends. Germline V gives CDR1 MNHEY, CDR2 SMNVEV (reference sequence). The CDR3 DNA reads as TGTGCCAGCAGTACGGACAGTCTTTCCTACAATGAGCAGTTCTTC. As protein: CASSTDSLSYNEQFF.

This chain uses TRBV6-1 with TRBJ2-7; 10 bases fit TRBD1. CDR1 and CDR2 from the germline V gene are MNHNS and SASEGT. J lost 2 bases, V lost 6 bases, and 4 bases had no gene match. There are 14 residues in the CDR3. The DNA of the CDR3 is TGTGCCAGCAGGGAGACAGGGGGCACCTACGAGCAGTACTTC. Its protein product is CASRETGGTYEQYF.

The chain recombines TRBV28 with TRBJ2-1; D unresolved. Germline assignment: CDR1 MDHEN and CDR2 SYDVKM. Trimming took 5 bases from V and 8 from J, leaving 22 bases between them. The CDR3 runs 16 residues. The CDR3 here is CASSRPPRTPGHEQFF. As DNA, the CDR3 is TGTGCCAGCAGTCGCCCCCCCCGGACGCCTGGTCATGAGCAGTTCTTC.

CDR3 in amino acids: CASSPRPGTGTGELFF. CDR3 sequence (DNA): TGTGCCAGCAGCCCACGACCGGGGACGGGCACCGGGGAGCTGTTTTTT. The chain couples TRBV7-6 to TRBJ2-2, with D perhaps assigned TRBD1 or TRBD2 (5 bases each). This CDR3 has 16 residues. Trimming removed 5 bases at V and 4 bases at J, with 17 bases between. CDR1 is SGHVS and CDR2 is FNYEAQ in the germline V gene.

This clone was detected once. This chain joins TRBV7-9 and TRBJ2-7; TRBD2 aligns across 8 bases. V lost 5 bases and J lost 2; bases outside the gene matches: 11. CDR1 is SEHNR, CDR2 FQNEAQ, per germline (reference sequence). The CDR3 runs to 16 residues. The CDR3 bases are TGTGCCAGCAGCCCCGGACTAGCCGGAACTACCTACGAGCAGTACTTC. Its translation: CASSPGLAGTTYEQYF. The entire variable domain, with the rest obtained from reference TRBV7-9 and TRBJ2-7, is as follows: DTGVSQNPRHKITKRGQNVTFRCDPISEHNRLYWYRQTLGQGPEFLTYFQNEAQLEKSRLLSDRFSAERPKGSFSTLEIQRTEQGDSAMYLCASSPGLAGTTYEQYFGPGTRLTVT.

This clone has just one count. CDR3 protein: CASSLPNTDTQYF. CDR3 bases: TGTGCCAGCAGTTTACCGAACACAGATACGCAGTATTTT. The chain is built from TRBV28 and TRBJ2-3, with no clear D. The V and J ends lost 2 bases and 2 bases respectively, with 5 bases between them. CDR1 MDHEN and CDR2 SYDVKM come from the germline V gene. This CDR3 is built from 13 residues.

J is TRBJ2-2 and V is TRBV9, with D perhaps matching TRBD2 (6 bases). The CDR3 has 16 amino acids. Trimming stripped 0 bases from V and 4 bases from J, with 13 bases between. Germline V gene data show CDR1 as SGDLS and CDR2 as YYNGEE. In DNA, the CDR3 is TGTGCCAGCAGCGTAGTCGGCGGGACCTCCACCGGGGAGCTGTTTTTT. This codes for CASSVVGGTSTGELFF.

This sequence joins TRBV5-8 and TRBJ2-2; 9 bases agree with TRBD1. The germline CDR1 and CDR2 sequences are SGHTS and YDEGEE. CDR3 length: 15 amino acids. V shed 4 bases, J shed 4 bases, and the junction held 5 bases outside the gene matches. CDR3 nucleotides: TGTGCCAGCAGCCAACTGACAGGGGGCACCGGGGAGCTGTTTTTT. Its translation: CASSQLTGGTGELFF.

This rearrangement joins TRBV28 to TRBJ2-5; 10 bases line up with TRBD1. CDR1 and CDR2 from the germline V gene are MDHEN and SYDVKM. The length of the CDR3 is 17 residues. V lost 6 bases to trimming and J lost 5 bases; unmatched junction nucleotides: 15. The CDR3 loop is CASSSDRGPYTLETQYF. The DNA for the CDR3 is TGTGCCAGCAGCTCCGACAGGGGGCCCTACACCCTCGAGACCCAGTACTTC. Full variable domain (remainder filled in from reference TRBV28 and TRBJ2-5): DVKVTQSSRYLVKRTGEKVFLECVQDMDHENMFWYRQDPGLGLRLIYFSYDVKMKEKGDIPEGYSVSREKKERFSLILESASTNQTSMYLCASSSDRGPYTLETQYFGPGTRLLVL.

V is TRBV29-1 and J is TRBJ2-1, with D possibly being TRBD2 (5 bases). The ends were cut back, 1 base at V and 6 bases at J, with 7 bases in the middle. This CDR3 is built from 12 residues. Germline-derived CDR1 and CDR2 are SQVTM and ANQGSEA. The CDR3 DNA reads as TGCAGCGTTGAAGCGGACTCCAATGAGCAGTTCTTC. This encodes CSVEADSNEQFF.

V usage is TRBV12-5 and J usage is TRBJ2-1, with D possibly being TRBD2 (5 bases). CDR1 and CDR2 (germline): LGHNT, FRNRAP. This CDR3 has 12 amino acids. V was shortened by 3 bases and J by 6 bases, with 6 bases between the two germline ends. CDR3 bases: TGTGCTAGTGGTTTCCGGGGCAATGAGCAGTTCTTC. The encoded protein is CASGFRGNEQFF.

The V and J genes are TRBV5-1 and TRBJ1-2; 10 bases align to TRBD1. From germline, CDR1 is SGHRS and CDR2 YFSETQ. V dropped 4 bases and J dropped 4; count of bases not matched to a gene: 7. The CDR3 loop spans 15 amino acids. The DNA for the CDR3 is TGCGCCAGCAGCCTAGACAGGGGGCCTTTCTATGGCTACACCTTC. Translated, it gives CASSLDRGPFYGYTF.

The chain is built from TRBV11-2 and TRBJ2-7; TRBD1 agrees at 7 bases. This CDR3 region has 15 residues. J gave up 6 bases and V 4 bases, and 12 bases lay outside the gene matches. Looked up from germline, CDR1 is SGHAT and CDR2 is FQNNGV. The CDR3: CASSSRIDRAGEQYF. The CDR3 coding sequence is TGTGCCAGCAGCTCTCGGATAGACAGGGCTGGCGAGCAGTACTTC.

The CDR3 bases are TGCGCCAGCAGCGAAGGGGATGGGTATGGCTACACCTTC. Translation: CASSEGDGYGYTF. This rearrangement joins TRBV10-2 to TRBJ1-2; TRBD1 might be the D (5 bases). There are 13 residues in the CDR3. The germline V gene has CDR1 WSHSY and CDR2 SAAADI. Trimming shortened V by 6 bases and J by 5 bases, and 13 bases separated the two germline ends.

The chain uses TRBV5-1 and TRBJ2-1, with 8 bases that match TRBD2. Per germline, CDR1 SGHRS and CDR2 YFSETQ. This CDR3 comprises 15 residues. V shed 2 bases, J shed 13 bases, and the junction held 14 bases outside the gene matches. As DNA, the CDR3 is TGCGCCAGCAGCTTAAGGCGGGAGGTGGCTTTAGTTCAGTTCTTC. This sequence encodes CASSLRREVALVQFF.

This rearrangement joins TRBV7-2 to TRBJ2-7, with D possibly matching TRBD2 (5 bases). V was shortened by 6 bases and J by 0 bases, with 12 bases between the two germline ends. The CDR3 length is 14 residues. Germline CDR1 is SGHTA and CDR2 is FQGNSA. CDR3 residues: CASSPITSSYEQYF. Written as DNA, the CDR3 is TGTGCCAGCAGTCCGATTACTAGCTCCTACGAGCAGTACTTC.

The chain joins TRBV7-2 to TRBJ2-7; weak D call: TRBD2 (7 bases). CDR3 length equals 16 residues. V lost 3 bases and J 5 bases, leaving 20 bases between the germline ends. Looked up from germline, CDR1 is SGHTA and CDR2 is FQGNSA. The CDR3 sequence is CASSFGPGAGANEQYF. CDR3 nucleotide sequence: TGTGCCAGCAGCTTTGGACCGGGGGCGGGGGCTAACGAGCAGTACTTC.

This chain's CDR3 is CASSFPGQGTYEQYF. The DNA for the CDR3 is TGTGCCAGCAGCTTCCCGGGACAGGGAACCTACGAGCAGTACTTC. The chain recombines TRBV7-8 with TRBJ2-7; 9 positions agree with TRBD1. Trimming cost V 3 bases and J 2 bases; bases outside gene matches: 5. The CDR3 sequence is 15 residues long. CDR1 SGHVS and CDR2 FQNEAQ come from the germline V gene. Drawing the rest from reference TRBV7-8 and TRBJ2-7, the complete variable domain is GAGVSQSPRYKVAKRGQDVALRCDPISGHVSLFWYQQALGQGPEFLTYFQNEAQLDKSGLPSDRFFAERPEGSVSTLKIQRTQQEDSAVYLCASSFPGQGTYEQYFGPGTRLTVT.